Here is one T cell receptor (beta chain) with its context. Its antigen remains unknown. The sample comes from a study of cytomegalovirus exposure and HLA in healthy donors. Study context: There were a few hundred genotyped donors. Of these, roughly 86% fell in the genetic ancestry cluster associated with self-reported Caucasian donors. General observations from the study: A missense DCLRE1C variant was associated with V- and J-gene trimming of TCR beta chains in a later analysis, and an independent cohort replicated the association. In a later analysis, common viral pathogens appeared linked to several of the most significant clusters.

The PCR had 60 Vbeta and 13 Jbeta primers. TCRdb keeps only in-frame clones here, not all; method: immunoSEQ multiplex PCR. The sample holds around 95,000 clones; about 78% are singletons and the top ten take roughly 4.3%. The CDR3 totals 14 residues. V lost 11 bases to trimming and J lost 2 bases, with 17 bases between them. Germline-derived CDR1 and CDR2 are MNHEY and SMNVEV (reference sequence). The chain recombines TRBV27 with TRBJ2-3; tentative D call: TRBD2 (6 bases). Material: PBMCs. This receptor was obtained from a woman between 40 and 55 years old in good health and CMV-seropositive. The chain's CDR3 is CASTGGPFTDTQYF. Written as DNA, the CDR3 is TGTGCCTCCACAGGAGGGCCATTCACAGATACGCAGTATTTT.